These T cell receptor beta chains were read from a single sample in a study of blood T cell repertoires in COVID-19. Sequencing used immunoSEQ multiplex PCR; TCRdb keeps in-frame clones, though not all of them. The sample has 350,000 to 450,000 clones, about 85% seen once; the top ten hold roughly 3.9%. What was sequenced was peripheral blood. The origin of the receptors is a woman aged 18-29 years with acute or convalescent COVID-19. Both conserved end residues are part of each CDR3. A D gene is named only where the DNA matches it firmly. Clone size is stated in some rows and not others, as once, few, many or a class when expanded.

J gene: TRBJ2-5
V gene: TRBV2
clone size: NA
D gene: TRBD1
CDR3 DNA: TGTGCCAGCAGTGGAGGGACAGGGGGAGAGACCCAGTACTTC
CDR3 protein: CASSGGTGGETQYF

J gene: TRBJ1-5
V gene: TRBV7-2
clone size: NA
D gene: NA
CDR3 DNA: TGTGCCAGCAGCTTAGGGCCAGGGCAGCCCCAGCATTTT
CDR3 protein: CASSLGPGQPQHF

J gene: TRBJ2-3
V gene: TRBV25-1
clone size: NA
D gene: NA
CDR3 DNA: TGTGCCAGCAGTGAACACCACTCAGATACGCAGTATTTT
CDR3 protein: CASSEHHSDTQYF

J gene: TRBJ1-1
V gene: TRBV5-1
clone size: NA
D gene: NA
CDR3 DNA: TGCGCCAGCAGCTTGGCCACTAGTCTGCTTTACACTGAAGCTTTCTTT
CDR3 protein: CASSLATSLLYTEAFF

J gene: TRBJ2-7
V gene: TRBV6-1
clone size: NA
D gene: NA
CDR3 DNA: TGTGCCAGCAGTGAAAATCAGGACTATCTCTACGAGCAGTACTTC
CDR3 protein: CASSENQDYLYEQYF

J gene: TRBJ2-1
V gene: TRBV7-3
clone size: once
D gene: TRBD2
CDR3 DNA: TGTGCCAGCAGCCCGGGACTAGCGAGAGACAATGAGCAGTTCTTC
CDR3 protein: CASSPGLARDNEQFF

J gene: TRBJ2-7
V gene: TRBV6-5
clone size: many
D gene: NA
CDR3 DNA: TGTGCCAGCTCTCTTTCCGGGTACGAGCAGTACTTC
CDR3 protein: CASSLSGYEQYF

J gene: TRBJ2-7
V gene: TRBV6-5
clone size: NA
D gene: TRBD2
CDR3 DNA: TGTGCCAGCAGTTACTCGCGGGAGGGCTTCGAGCAGTACTTC
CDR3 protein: CASSYSREGFEQYF

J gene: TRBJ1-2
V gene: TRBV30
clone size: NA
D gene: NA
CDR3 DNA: TGTGCCTCAGCCGAGGGGCAGGGGAACGGCTACACCTTC
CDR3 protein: CASAEGQGNGYTF

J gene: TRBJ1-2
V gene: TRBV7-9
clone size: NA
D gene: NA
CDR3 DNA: TGTGCCAGCAGCTTCGTACAGCTCTATGGCTACACCTTC
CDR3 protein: CASSFVQLYGYTF

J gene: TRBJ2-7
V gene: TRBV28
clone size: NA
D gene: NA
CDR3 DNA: TGTGCCAGCAGTTTACCCGATCACTACACCAACCGCGAGCAGTACTTC
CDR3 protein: CASSLPDHYTNREQYF

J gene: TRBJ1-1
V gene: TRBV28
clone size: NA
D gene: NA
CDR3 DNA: TGTGCCAGCAGCTACCATTCAGGGTTGAACACTGAAGCTTTCTTT
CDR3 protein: CASSYHSGLNTEAFF

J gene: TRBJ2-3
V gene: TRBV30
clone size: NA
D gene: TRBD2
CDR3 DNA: TGTGCCTCCACGGGACTAGCGGGCGGCACAGATACGCAGTATTTT
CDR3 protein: CASTGLAGGTDTQYF

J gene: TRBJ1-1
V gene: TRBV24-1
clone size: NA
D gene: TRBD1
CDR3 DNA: TGTGCCACCAGTGATTTTCTGACAGGGTCTGAAGCTTTCTTT
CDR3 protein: CATSDFLTGSEAFF

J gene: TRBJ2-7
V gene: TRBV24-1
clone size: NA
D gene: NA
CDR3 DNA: TGTGCCACCAGTGATGCTCAGGGGTACGAGCAGTACTTC
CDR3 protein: CATSDAQGYEQYF

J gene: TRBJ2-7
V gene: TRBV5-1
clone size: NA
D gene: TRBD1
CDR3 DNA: TGCGCCAGCAGCACGGGACAGGGGGCCACCTACGAGCAGTACTTC
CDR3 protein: CASSTGQGATYEQYF

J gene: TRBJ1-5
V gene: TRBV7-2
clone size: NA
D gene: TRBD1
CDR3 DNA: TGTGCCAGCAGCTCAGGGGGCTCGGGGCAGCCCCAGCATTTT
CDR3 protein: CASSSGGSGQPQHF

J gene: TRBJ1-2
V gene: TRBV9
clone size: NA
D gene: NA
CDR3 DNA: TGTGCCAGCAGCGGTAATCTCTCGGACAGAAATAACTATGGCTACACCTTC
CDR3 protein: CASSGNLSDRNNYGYTF

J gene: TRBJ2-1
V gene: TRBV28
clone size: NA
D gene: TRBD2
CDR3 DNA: TGTGCCAGCAGTTTACGGACTAGCGGGAGTTGGTACAATGAGCAGTTCTTC
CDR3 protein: CASSLRTSGSWYNEQFF

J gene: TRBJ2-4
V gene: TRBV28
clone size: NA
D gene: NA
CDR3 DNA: TGTGCCAGCAGTTTTCTAGTTGTCAAAAACATTCAGTACTTC
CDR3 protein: CASSFLVVKNIQYF

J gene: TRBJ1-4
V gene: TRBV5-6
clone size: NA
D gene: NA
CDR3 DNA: TGTGCCAGCAGCTTGGCCGTCCAGGGTCTTAATGAAAAACTGTTTTTT
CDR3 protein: CASSLAVQGLNEKLFF

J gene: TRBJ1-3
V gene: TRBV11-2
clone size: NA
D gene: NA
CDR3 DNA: TGTGCCAGCAGGGTCGGTACCTCTGGAAACACCATATATTTT
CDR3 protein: CASRVGTSGNTIYF

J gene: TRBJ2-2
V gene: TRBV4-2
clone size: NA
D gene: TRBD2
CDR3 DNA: TGTGCCAGCAGCCAAGGAGCACGGGCTAGCGGGCGCACCGGGGAGCTGTTTTTT
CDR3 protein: CASSQGARASGRTGELFF

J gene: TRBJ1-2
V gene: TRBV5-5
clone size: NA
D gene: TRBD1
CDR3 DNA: TGTGCCAGCAGCGGGGGGGACAGGGGGCCGAGGGACTATGGCTACACCTTC
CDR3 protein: CASSGGDRGPRDYGYTF

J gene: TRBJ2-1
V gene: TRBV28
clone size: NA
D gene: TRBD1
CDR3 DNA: TGTGCCGGACAGGCGAGCTCCTACAATGAGCAGTTCTTC
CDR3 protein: CAGQASSYNEQFF

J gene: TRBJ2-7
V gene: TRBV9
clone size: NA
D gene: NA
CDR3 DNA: TGTGCCAGCAGCGTAGGCAACAGCTCCTACGAGCAGTACTTC
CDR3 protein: CASSVGNSSYEQYF

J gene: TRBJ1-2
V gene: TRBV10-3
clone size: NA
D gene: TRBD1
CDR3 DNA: TGTGCCATCAGTGAGTTGGGACAGGGTAATGGCTACACCTTC
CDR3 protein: CAISELGQGNGYTF

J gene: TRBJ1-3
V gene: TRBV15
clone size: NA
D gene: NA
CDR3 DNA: TGTGCCACCAGCAGAGATCTTCGGTCGGACACCATATATTTT
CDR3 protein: CATSRDLRSDTIYF

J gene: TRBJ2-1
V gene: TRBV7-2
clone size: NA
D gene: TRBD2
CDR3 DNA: TGTGCCAGCAGCCCTAGCGGAGAGCAGTTCTTC
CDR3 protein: CASSPSGEQFF

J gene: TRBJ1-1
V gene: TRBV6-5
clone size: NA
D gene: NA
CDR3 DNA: TGTGCCAGCAATCAGGGATATGAAGCTTTCTTT
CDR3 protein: CASNQGYEAFF

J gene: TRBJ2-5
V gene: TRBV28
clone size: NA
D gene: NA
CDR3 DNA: TGTGCCAGCAGGGCGGCAGGGTCTTTAGAGACCCAGTACTTC
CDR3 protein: CASRAAGSLETQYF

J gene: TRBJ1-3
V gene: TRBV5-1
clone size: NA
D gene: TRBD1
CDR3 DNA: TGCGCCAGCAGCATAACAGGGGATGGAAACACCATATATTTT
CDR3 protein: CASSITGDGNTIYF

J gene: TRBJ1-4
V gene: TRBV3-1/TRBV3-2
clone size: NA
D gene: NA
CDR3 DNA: TGTGCCAGCAGCCAAGTACAGGGCCGTGAAAAACTGTTTTTT
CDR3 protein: CASSQVQGREKLFF

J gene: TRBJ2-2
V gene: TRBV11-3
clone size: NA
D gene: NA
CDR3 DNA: TGTGCCAGCAGCAACCCGGGATACGCCAACACCGGGGAGCTGTTTTTT
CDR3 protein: CASSNPGYANTGELFF

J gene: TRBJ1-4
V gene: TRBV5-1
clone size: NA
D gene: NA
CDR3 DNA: TGCGCCAGCTCCGACCGAGGGCGTGAAAAACTGTTTTTT
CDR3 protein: CASSDRGREKLFF

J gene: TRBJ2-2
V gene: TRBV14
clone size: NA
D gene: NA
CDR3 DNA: TGTGCCAGCAGCCAGTCCGTACTCGTCACCGGGGAGCTGTTTTTT
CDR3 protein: CASSQSVLVTGELFF

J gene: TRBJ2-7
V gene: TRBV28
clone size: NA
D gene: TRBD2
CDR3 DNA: TGTGCCAGCAGTTTTGGGACTAGCGGGAGGGCTAAGTACTTC
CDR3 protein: CASSFGTSGRAKYF

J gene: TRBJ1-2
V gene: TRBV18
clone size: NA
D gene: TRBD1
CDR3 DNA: TGTGCCAGCTCACAAACCGGGACAGAGGGCTACACCTTC
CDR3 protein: CASSQTGTEGYTF

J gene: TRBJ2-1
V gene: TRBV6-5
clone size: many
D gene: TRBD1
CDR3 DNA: TGTGCCAGCAGTACTGGGGACAGGATATACAATGAGCAGTTCTTC
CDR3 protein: CASSTGDRIYNEQFF

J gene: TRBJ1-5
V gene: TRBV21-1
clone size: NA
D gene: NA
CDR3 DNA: TGTGCCAGCTGGGAGCGGGGGGGGTGTCAGCCCCAGCATTTT
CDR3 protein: CASWERGGCQPQHF

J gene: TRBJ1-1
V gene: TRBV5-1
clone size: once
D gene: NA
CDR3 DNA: TGCGCCAGCAGCTTGAATATTTTGGCAGGGAACACTGAAGCTTTCTTT
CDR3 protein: CASSLNILAGNTEAFF

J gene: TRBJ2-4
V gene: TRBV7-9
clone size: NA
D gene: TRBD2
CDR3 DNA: TGTGCCAGCAGATTGGGGACTGGCGGGAGTAAAAACATTCAGTACTTC
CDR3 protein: CASRLGTGGSKNIQYF

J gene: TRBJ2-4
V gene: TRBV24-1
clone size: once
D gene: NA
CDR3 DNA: TGTGCCACCAGTGATAGGGTAGGGGCTAGCGCAAACAAAAACATTCAGTACTTC
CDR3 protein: CATSDRVGASANKNIQYF

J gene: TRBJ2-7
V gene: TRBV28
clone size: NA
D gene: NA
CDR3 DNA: TGTGCCAGCGTGAGGGCCTACGAGCAGTACTTC
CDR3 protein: CASVRAYEQYF

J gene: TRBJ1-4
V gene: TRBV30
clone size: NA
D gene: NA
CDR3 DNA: TGTACCGGGACGGAACCCATACGGGATGAAAAACTGTTTTTT
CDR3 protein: CTGTEPIRDEKLFF

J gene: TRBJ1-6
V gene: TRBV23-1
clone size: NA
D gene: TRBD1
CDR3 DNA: TGCGCCAGCAGCCACAGGGGGCATACTAATTCACCCCTCCACTTT
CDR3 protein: CASSHRGHTNSPLHF

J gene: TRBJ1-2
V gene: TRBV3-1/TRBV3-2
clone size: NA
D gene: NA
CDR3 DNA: TGTGCCAGCAGCCCTCGACAGTCTAACTATGGCTACACCTTC
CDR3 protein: CASSPRQSNYGYTF

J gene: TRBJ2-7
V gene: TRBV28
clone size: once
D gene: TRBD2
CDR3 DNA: TGTGCCAGCAGCGTGGGAGGGGTAACCTACGAGCAGTACTTC
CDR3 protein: CASSVGGVTYEQYF

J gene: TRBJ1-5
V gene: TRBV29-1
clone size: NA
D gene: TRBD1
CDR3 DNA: TGCAGCGTTGTCCCGGGACAGGATCAGCCCCAGCATTTT
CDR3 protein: CSVVPGQDQPQHF

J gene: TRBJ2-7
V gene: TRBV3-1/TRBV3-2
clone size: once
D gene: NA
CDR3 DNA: TGTGCCAGCAGCCTCCGAGGTGGGGCGGGGAGAACTGAGCAGTACTTC
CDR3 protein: CASSLRGGAGRTEQYF

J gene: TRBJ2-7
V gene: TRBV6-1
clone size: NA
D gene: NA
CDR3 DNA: TGTGCCAGCAGTGAAAGGATCCTCAGGGGATCCCACGAGCAGTACTTC
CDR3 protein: CASSERILRGSHEQYF

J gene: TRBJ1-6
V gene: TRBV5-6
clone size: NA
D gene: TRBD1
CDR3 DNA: TGTGCCAGCAGCTCCAAGGGTGCCAGGGGGCGCCTAAATTCACCCCTCCACTTT
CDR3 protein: CASSSKGARGRLNSPLHF

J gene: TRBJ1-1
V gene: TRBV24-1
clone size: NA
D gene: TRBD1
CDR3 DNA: TGTGCCACCCGGACAGGGGATATGAACACTGAAGCTTTCTTT
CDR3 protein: CATRTGDMNTEAFF